These 8 T cell receptor beta chains share one sample of origin, sequenced in a study of blood T cell repertoires in COVID-19. Measured with immunoSEQ multiplex PCR; TCRdb has only the in-frame clones, and not every one. The sample yields approximately 500,000 clones, approximately 85% seen once. The sequencing input was peripheral blood. All receptors come from a human donor in a cohort sampled during active COVID-19.

The CDR3 nucleotides read TGTGCCAGCAGCGTACTTACCACAGATACGCAGTATTTT. Translated: CASSVLTTDTQYF. V and J are TRBV11-2 and TRBJ2-3; no clear D gene. Germline V gene lookup returns CDR1 SGHAT and CDR2 FQNNGV. Trimming took 5 bases from V and 2 from J, leaving 8 bases between them. The CDR3 extends over 13 amino acids.

V and J are TRBV6-5 and TRBJ2-1, with unresolved D. There are 12 residues in the CDR3. Germline assignment: CDR1 MNHEY and CDR2 SVGAGI. Deletions cut 5 bases from V and 5 bases from J, with 7 bases between. This CDR3 is CASSRSHNEQFF. The CDR3 DNA follows: TGTGCCAGCAGTAGGAGCCACAATGAGCAGTTCTTC.

The CDR3 DNA is TGCGCCAGCAGCCCCCGGGACAGGGGGCCTTTAAACTATGGCTACACCTTC. Translating gives CASSPRDRGPLNYGYTF. The V gene is TRBV5-1, the J gene TRBJ1-2, with 12 bases lining up with TRBD1. Germline CDR1 reads SGHRS; CDR2 reads YFSETQ. With 4 bases clipped from V and 2 bases from J, the junction kept 9 bases outside the gene matches. The length of the CDR3 is 17 residues. The full variable domain, in which reference TRBV5-1 and TRBJ1-2 provide the parts outside the CDR3, is KAGVTQTPRYLIKTRGQQVTLSCSPISGHRSVSWYQQTPGQGLQFLFEYFSETQRNKGNFPGRFSGRQFSNSRSEMNVSTLELGDSALYLCASSPRDRGPLNYGYTFGSGTRLTVV.

V usage is TRBV6-2 or TRBV6-3 and J usage is TRBJ2-1; 11 bases match TRBD1. After removal of 6 bases from V and 7 bases from J, the junction contained 5 bases not matched to a gene. This CDR3 has 14 residues. Germline CDR1 is MNHEY and CDR2 is SVGEGT. The chain's CDR3 is CASSGTGGKNEQFF. CDR3 DNA: TGTGCCAGCAGCGGGACAGGGGGGAAGAATGAGCAGTTCTTC.

This chain joins TRBV4-2 and TRBJ2-7, with D possibly matching TRBD2 (5 bases). The CDR3 is 17 amino acids. Looked up from germline, CDR1 is LGHNA and CDR2 is YNFKEQ. Trimming pared 0 bases from V and 4 bases from J, leaving 19 bases between. The CDR3 sequence: CASSQDFPLRDGYEQYF. CDR3 coding DNA: TGTGCCAGCAGCCAAGATTTTCCTTTGAGGGATGGATACGAGCAGTACTTC.

The V and J genes are TRBV11-2 and TRBJ2-1; 7 bases are shared with TRBD2. Germline V CDR1 and CDR2: SGHAT, FQNNGV. The CDR3 has 11 residues. The trim removed 6 bases at V and 10 bases at J, leaving 3 bases unmatched. In DNA, the CDR3 is TGTGCCAGCAGAAGCGGGGAGGAGCAGTTCTTC. Protein: CASRSGEEQFF.

The rearrangement uses TRBV6-2 or TRBV6-3 and TRBJ1-5, with D perhaps TRBD1 (6 bases). The CDR3 has 17 amino acids. Germline V CDR1 and CDR2: MNHEY, SVGEGT. Trimming cost V 4 bases and J 1 base, with 17 bases left between them. Here the CDR3 DNA reads TGTGCCAGCAGTTTCCTACAGGGTCGTGAGAGCAATCAGCCCCAGCATTTT. Protein: CASSFLQGRESNQPQHF.

The V call is TRBV7-2, the J call TRBJ1-3; the match to TRBD1 covers 9 bases. Trimming removed 5 bases from V and 4 bases from J; junction bases left unmatched: 6. This CDR3 has 15 residues. Germline V gene data show CDR1 as SGHTA and CDR2 as FQGNSA. CDR3 in amino acids: CASSRGQGRGNTIYF. CDR3 DNA: TGTGCCAGCAGCCGGGGACAGGGTAGGGGAAACACCATATATTTT.